A single sample is the source of the 14 T cell receptor beta chains below, sequenced in a study of T cell responses to AZD1222 COVID-19 vaccine. TCRdb's table, derived via immunoSEQ multiplex PCR, lists solely in-frame clones and lacks some. In the table there are 75,000 to 85,000 clones, roughly 80% of which are singletons. The sample in question was peripheral blood, obtained 28 days after the second dose of the MenACWY control vaccine. The origin of the receptors is an adult who received the MenACWY meningococcal vaccine as a control.

The V call is TRBV5-1, the J call TRBJ2-1; 9 bases are a match to TRBD1. CDR3 length: 15 amino acids. Germline V gene data show CDR1 as SGHRS and CDR2 as YFSETQ. Trimming cost V 1 base and J 7 bases; bases outside gene matches: 6. Written as DNA, the CDR3 is TGCGCCAGCAGCTTGCTACAGGGGGCGGGGAATGAGCAGTTCTTC. The encoded protein is CASSLLQGAGNEQFF.

The chain employs TRBV2 and TRBJ1-2; possibly TRBD1 for D (6 bases). The CDR3 covers 13 residues. Germline V gives CDR1 SNHLY, CDR2 FYNNEI. The V end lost 5 bases, the J end lost 8 bases, and 15 bases lay between the germline ends. The CDR3 sequence is CASSLLQGQGYTF. As DNA, the CDR3 is TGTGCCAGCAGTCTCCTCCAGGGGCAAGGCTACACCTTC. The full variable domain, completed using reference TRBV2 and TRBJ1-2, is EPEVTQTPSHQVTQMGQEVILRCVPISNHLYFYWYRQILGQKVEFLVSFYNNEISEKSEIFDDQFSVERPDGSNFTLKIRSTKLEDSAMYFCASSLLQGQGYTFGSGTRLTVV.

This clone was counted a single time. CDR3 bases: TGTGCCAGCAGCTTATTGACAGGACCGAATGGCTACACCTTC. Amino acid sequence: CASSLLTGPNGYTF. This chain links TRBV7-9 with TRBJ1-2, with a possible D match to TRBD1 (6 bases). Looked up from germline, CDR1 is SEHNR and CDR2 is FQNEAQ (reference sequence). Deletions cut 2 bases from V and 6 bases from J, with 13 bases between. This CDR3 has 14 residues.

V gene TRBV19 combines with J gene TRBJ1-5; D gene uncertain. This CDR3 region has 14 residues. Germline lookup yields CDR1 LNHDA and CDR2 SQIVND (reference sequence). The V and J ends lost 3 bases and 6 bases respectively, with 12 bases between them. CDR3 nucleotide sequence: TGTGCCAGTAGTATTGGGAACAAGATTCAGCCCCAGCATTTT. Translation: CASSIGNKIQPQHF.

This sequence joins TRBV12-3 or TRBV12-4 and TRBJ2-5; D might be TRBD1 (5 bases). There are 13 residues in the CDR3. Trimming cost V 7 bases and J 1 base, with 10 bases left between them. For the CDR3, the DNA is TGTGCCAGCAATAGGACACCCCAAGAGACCCAGTACTTC. Protein product: CASNRTPQETQYF.

This sequence joins TRBV6-5 and TRBJ1-1; 9 nucleotides line up with TRBD1. CDR3 length equals 15 residues. CDR1 and CDR2 (germline): MNHEY, SVGAGI. With V trimmed by 8 bases and J by 4 bases, 11 bases remained unmatched. Here the CDR3 reads CASRPGQGTGTEAFF. The CDR3 DNA reads TGTGCCAGCCGACCGGGACAGGGAACGGGCACTGAAGCTTTCTTT.

The CDR3, as DNA: TGTGCCAGCAGATCGACAGGGCCAAACACTGAAGCTTTCTTT. This sequence encodes CASRSTGPNTEAFF. The rearrangement links TRBV28 to TRBJ1-1, with TRBD1 matching 7 bases. J was trimmed by 2 bases and V by 6 bases; bases with no gene match: 6. This CDR3 region has 14 residues. The V gene's germline CDR1 is MDHEN and CDR2 SYDVKM.

The rearrangement joins TRBV24-1 to TRBJ1-5; D might be TRBD1 (5 bases). V was clipped by 7 bases and J by 2 bases, with 8 bases between them. The CDR3 covers 13 residues. Germline loops: CDR1 KGHDR, CDR2 SFDVKD. The CDR3 region is CATSDSRNQPQHF. As DNA, the CDR3 is TGTGCCACCAGCGACAGTCGCAATCAGCCCCAGCATTTT.

This chain connects TRBV13 to TRBJ1-2; no definite D call. V lost 5 bases and J lost 1, with 14 bases in between. This CDR3 contains 15 residues. Germline CDR1 PRHDT, CDR2 FYEKMQ (reference sequence). The chain's CDR3 is CASSPSGMNNYGYTF. The CDR3 nucleotides are TGTGCCAGCAGCCCATCGGGGATGAATAACTATGGCTACACCTTC.

CDR3 DNA sequence: TGCGCCAGCAGCTCGCTTTCTACAGGGCAAGGAGAAAAACTGTTTTTT. This codes for CASSSLSTGQGEKLFF. V and J are TRBV5-1 and TRBJ1-4; D is possibly TRBD1 (6 bases). V was shortened by 3 bases and J by 8 bases, with 20 bases between the two germline ends. CDR3 size: 16 residues. Germline loops: CDR1 SGHRS, CDR2 YFSETQ.

This chain uses TRBV9 with TRBJ2-3; either TRBD1 or TRBD2 may supply D (6 bases each). The V gene lost 0 bases and the J gene lost 8 bases, with 16 bases spanning the gap. Germline CDR1 SGDLS, CDR2 YYNGEE. The CDR3 is 15 residues long. The CDR3 coding sequence is TGTGCCAGCAGCGTAGAGGGGGGCCCCCCGGCTACGCAGTATTTT. It is translated as CASSVEGGPPATQYF.

This clone was found once. This rearrangement joins TRBV5-5 to TRBJ2-7; no reliable D call. Trimming cost V 6 bases and J 2 bases, with 18 bases left between them. From germline, CDR1 is SGHKS and CDR2 YYEKEE (reference sequence). The CDR3 is 15 residues long. The CDR3 region has the DNA TGTGCCAGCAACCAACCCGGAAACCCGGCCTACGAGCAGTACTTC. It encodes CASNQPGNPAYEQYF.

The V and J genes are TRBV4-1 and TRBJ1-4, with D perhaps matching TRBD1 (5 bases). Deletions cut 1 base from V and 9 bases from J, with 15 bases between. The germline V gene has CDR1 MGHRA and CDR2 YSYEKL. The CDR3 consists of 15 residues. DNA of the CDR3: TGCGCCAGCAGCCAAGCCGACGGTGTGGGGCAAAAACTGTTTTTT. Protein sequence: CASSQADGVGQKLFF.

J is TRBJ2-1 and V is TRBV9, with D uncertain. V was pared by 1 base and J by 10 bases, with 12 bases between. CDR3 size: 13 residues. Germline V CDR1 and CDR2: SGDLS, YYNGEE. CDR3 protein: CASSVHFNDEQFF. The CDR3 DNA reads TGTGCCAGCAGCGTACATTTCAATGACGAGCAGTTCTTC.